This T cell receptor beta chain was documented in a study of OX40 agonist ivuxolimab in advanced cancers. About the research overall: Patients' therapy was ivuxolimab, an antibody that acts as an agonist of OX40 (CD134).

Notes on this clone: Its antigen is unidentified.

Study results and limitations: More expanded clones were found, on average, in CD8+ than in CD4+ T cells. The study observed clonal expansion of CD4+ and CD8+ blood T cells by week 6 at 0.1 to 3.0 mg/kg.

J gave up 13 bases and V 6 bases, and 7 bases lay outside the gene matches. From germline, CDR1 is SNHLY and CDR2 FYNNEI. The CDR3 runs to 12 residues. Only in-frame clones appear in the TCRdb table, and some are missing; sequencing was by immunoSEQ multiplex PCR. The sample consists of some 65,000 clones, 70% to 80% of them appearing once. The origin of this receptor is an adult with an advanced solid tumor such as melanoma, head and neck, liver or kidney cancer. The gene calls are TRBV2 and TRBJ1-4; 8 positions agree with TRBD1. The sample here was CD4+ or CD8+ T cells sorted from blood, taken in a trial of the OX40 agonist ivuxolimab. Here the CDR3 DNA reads TGTGCCAGCAGACGGACAGGGTTCTTACTGTTTTTT. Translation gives CASRRTGFLLFF.